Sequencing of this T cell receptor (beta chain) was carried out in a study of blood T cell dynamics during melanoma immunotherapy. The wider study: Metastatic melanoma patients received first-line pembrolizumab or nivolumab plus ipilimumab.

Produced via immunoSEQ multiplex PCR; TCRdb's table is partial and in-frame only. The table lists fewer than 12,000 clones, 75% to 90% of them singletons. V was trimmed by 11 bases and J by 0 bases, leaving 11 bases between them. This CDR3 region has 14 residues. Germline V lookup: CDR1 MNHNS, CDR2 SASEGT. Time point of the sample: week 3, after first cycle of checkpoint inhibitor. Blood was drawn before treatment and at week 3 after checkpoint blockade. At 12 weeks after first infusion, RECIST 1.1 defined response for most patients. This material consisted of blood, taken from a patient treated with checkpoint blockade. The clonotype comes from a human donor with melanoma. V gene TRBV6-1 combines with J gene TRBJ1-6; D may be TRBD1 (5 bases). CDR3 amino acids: CAARDGSYNSPLHF. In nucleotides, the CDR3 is TGTGCCGCAAGGGACGGCTCCTATAATTCACCCCTCCACTTT.